This TCR beta chain stems from a study of CD8 T cells in Susac syndrome. It was with random hexamers that about 0.45 to 1 ug RNA was reverse transcribed. TCRdb processed the immunoSEQ multiplex PCR reads anew with MiXCR; each CDR3 protein has one entry. The repertoire includes about 200,000 distinct CDR3 sequences, roughly 94% of them detected once, and under 0.12% sits in the top ten. With 6 bases clipped from V and 8 bases from J, the junction kept 8 bases outside the gene matches. The CDR3 is 15 residues long. The chain joins TRBV12-3 or TRBV12-4 to TRBJ2-1, with 12 bases lining up with TRBD2. This clonotype was sampled from a human donor in good health. The sequencing sample was made of CD4+ T cells from PBMCs. The CDR3 region is CASSELAGGSYEQFF. DNA of the CDR3: TGTGCCAGCAGCGAACTAGCGGGAGGTTCGTATGAGCAGTTCTTC.